These T cell receptor beta chains were read from a single sample in a study of blood T cell repertoires in COVID-19. The protocol was immunoSEQ multiplex PCR, while the TCRdb copy is restricted to in-frame clones and leaves out a portion. The top ten clones hold around 2.9% of a sample with about 270,000 clones, about 87% of them seen once. Sequencing was done on a sample of PBMCs or T cells enriched from blood (not recorded which). These receptors all come from a woman aged 50 to 60 who had recovered from COVID-19. Both conserved end residues are trimmed from each CDR3.

j_call v_call cdr3_aa
TRBJ2-3 TRBV6-2/TRBV6-3 ASSPRGGGSSDTQY
TRBJ1-1 TRBV18 ASSPLQTIKNTEAF
TRBJ2-1 TRBV27 ASRTQGAINEQF
TRBJ2-3 TRBV5-6 ASSLSGITSTDTQY
TRBJ1-2 TRBV5-1 ASSLPGGVGGYT
TRBJ2-5 TRBV30 AWSPTSVQETQY
TRBJ1-2 TRBV4-3 ASSQEGRADGYT
TRBJ2-7 TRBV6-5 ASRSTGSAYEQY
TRBJ1-5 TRBV9 ASSVSGGNQPQH
TRBJ2-2 TRBV24-1 ATSASTGSNTGELF
TRBJ2-3 TRBV4-1 ASSQRQGGTDTQY
TRBJ1-6 TRBV30 AWSRTGVNSPLH
TRBJ1-1 TRBV4-3 ASSQDRLGGAF
TRBJ2-7 TRBV28 ASSLRAGGEQY
TRBJ1-5 TRBV15 ATSRDQGREWDYSNQPQH
TRBJ2-7 TRBV6-5 ASTSPGGLREQY
TRBJ2-7 TRBV19 ASSIQAGGMVNEQY
TRBJ1-5 TRBV19 ASNPTGNQPQH
TRBJ1-3 TRBV4-1 ASSQAGQAGNTIY
TRBJ1-1 TRBV24-1 ATSGSTADHTEAF
TRBJ2-2 TRBV7-2 ASASGSRANTGELF
TRBJ1-2 TRBV5-5 ASSLGSNYGYT
TRBJ2-1 TRBV12-3/TRBV12-4 ASYAGPYNEQF
TRBJ1-3 TRBV19 ASLDRRYTIY
TRBJ1-1 TRBV7-9 ASSLDFFGGQGGTEAF
TRBJ1-1 TRBV10-3 AISRQGTEAF
TRBJ2-7 TRBV3-1/TRBV3-2 ASSQGLGAHEQY
TRBJ2-1 TRBV3-1/TRBV3-2 ASSLLGNEQF
TRBJ2-3 TRBV9 ASSPGLAGGPDTQY
TRBJ1-1 TRBV4-1 ASSGGRRGVNTEAF
TRBJ1-1 TRBV20-1 SASRETGEWNTEAF
TRBJ1-1 TRBV3-1/TRBV3-2 ASSATGGDTEAF
TRBJ2-6 TRBV6-2/TRBV6-3 ASSHGQGWSGANVLT
TRBJ2-1 TRBV6-2/TRBV6-3 ASRPMTSRSTLEQF
TRBJ2-2 TRBV11-2 ASSRDSTGELF
TRBJ1-6 TRBV27 ASAPQGQRLGNSPLH
TRBJ2-7 TRBV30 AWKGDTGHYEQY
TRBJ1-2 TRBV30 AWSPGGGYGYT
TRBJ2-6 TRBV30 AWSPGTSGRVGANVLT
TRBJ1-1 TRBV7-3 ASSLQGASEAF
TRBJ1-1 TRBV18 ASRGQVRTEAF
TRBJ1-1 TRBV7-9 ASSLEGTGRTTEAF
TRBJ2-2 TRBV18 ASSGRLVKNTGELF
TRBJ2-1 TRBV4-3 ASSPVWGEFDEQF
TRBJ2-2 TRBV9 ASSTPTGELF
TRBJ2-7 TRBV13 ASSSWTSGRTEQY
TRBJ1-5 TRBV15 ATSSQVGNQPQH
TRBJ2-1 TRBV27 ASSWAGVLSNEQF
TRBJ2-1 TRBV7-2 ASSSRGSGDEQF
TRBJ1-1 TRBV5-1 ASSLVAKMNTEAF
TRBJ1-3 TRBV9 ASSVTDGNTIY
TRBJ2-2 TRBV28 ASLLRDNTGELF
TRBJ1-1 TRBV7-9 ASSDSGQGSPEAF
TRBJ2-7 TRBV6-4 ASSDCESCFYEQY
TRBJ1-1 TRBV18 ASSPIQGAEAF
TRBJ2-3 TRBV6-2/TRBV6-3 ASSYAWDTQY
TRBJ2-5 TRBV6-5 ASSQGRETQY
TRBJ2-3 TRBV13 ASSLGLAADTQY